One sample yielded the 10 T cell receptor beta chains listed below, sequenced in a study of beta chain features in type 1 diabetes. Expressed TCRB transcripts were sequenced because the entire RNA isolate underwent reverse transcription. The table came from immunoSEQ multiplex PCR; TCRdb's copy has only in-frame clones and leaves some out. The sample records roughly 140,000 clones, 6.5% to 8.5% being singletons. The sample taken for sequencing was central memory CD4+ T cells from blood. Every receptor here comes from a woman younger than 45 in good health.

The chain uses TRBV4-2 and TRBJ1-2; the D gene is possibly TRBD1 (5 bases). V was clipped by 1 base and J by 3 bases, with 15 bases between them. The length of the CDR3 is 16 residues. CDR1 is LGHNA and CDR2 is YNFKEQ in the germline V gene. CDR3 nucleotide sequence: TGTGCCAGCAGCCAAGGGGGCCTTGACAGCGACTATGGCTACACCTTC. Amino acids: CASSQGGLDSDYGYTF.

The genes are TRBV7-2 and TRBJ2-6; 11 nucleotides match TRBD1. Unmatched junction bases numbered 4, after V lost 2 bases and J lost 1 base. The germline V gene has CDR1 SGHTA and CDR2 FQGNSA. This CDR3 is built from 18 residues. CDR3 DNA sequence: TGTGCCAGCAGCTTAATAGGACAGGGGGCTTCTGGGGCCAACGTCCTGACTTTC. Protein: CASSLIGQGASGANVLTF.

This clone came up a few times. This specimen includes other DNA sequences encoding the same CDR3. CDR3 loop: CASSSLYEQYF. The DNA of the CDR3 is TGTGCCAGCAGTTCCCTCTACGAGCAGTACTTC. J is TRBJ2-7 and V is TRBV6-6, with no clear D. The CDR3 sequence is 11 residues long. Trimming pared 4 bases from V and 3 bases from J, leaving 4 bases between. Germline V gene data show CDR1 as MNHNY and CDR2 as SVGAGI (reference sequence).

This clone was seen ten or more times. The CDR3 DNA is TGTGCCAGCAGCTCGGGACAGTCTAATGAAAAACTGTTTTTT. Its protein product is CASSSGQSNEKLFF. The J gene is TRBJ1-4, the V gene TRBV7-9; 7 bases agree with TRBD1. Germline V lookup: CDR1 SEHNR, CDR2 FQNEAQ (reference sequence). V was clipped by 4 bases and J by 3 bases; unmatched bases: 2. CDR3 size: 14 residues.

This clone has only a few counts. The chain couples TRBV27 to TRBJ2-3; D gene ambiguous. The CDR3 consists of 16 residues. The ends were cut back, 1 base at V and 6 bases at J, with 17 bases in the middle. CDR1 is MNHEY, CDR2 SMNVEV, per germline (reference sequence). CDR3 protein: CASSLYRVRGADTQYF. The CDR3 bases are TGTGCCAGCAGTTTATATCGGGTCCGCGGAGCGGATACGCAGTATTTT.

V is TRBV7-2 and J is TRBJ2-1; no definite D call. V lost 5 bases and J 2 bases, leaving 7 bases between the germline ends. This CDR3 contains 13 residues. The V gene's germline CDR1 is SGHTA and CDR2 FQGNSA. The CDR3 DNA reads TGTGCCAGCAGCGAAGACACCTACAATGAGCAGTTCTTC. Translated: CASSEDTYNEQFF.

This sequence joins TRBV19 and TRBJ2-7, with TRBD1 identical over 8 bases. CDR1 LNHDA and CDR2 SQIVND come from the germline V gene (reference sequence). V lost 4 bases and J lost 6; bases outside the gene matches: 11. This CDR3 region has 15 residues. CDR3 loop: CASSSGQGRIPEQYF. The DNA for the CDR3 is TGTGCCAGTAGTAGCGGACAGGGAAGGATCCCCGAGCAGTACTTC.

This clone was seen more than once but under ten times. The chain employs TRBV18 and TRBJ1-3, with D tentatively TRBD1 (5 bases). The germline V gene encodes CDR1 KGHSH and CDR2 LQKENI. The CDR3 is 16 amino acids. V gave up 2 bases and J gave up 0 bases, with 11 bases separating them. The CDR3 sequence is CASSPSVGASGNTIYF. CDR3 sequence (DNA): TGTGCCAGCTCACCATCGGTAGGGGCCTCTGGAAACACCATATATTTT. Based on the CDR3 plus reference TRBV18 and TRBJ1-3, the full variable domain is NAGVMQNPRHLVRRRGQEARLRCSPMKGHSHVYWYRQLPEEGLKFMVYLQKENIIDESGMPKERFSAEFPKEGPSILRIQQVVRGDSAAYFCASSPSVGASGNTIYFGEGSWLTVV.

CDR3 residues: CASSTGQQGEQYF. DNA for the CDR3: TGTGCCAGCAGCACGGGACAGCAGGGCGAGCAGTACTTC. The rearrangement uses TRBV7-3 and TRBJ2-7, with TRBD1 matching 7 bases. The germline V gene encodes CDR1 SGHTA and CDR2 FQGTGA. Trimming removed 5 bases from V and 6 bases from J; junction bases left unmatched: 7. The CDR3 is 13 amino acids. The full variable domain, with the rest looked up from reference TRBV7-3 and TRBJ2-7, is GAGVSQTPSNKVTEKGKYVELRCDPISGHTALYWYRQSLGQGPEFLIYFQGTGAADDSGLPNDRFFAVRPEGSVSTLKIQRTERGDSAVYLCASSTGQQGEQYFGPGTRLTVT.

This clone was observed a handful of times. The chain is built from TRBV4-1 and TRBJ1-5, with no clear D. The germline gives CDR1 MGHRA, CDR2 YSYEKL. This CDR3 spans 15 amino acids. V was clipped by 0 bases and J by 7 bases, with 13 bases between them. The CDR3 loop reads CASSQDRQDRQPQHF. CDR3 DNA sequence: TGCGCCAGCAGCCAAGATCGGCAGGATCGCCAGCCCCAGCATTTT.